This T cell receptor (beta chain) came from a study of prognosis after radiotherapy for stage I lung cancer. The wider study: The study recorded squamous cell carcinoma in over five patients and adenocarcinoma in around 12. Subsequent to radiotherapy, distant metastatic disease emerged in several patients (median roughly seven months), whereas around 16 exhibited no significant progression.

Two rounds of multiplex PCR amplified TCR beta CDR3 from genomic DNA. The first PCR round targeted every TRBV and TRBJ gene with specific primers. One entry per CDR3 protein results from TCRdb running MiXCR on the multiplex PCR reads. The sample records roughly 26,000 distinct CDR3 sequences, about 30% being singletons. A remark on this clonotype: A clone one base away is much larger, so this may be a read error.

This clonotype originated in a donor over 45 with non-small cell lung cancer. This specimen consisted of PBMCs, obtained before or after stereotactic body radiation therapy (not recorded which).

CDR3 in DNA: TGTGCTAGCAGCCGGGACAGGGGGCAGGGGGAGACCAAGTACTTC. It is translated as CASSRDRGQGETKYF. The chain couples TRBV7-7 to TRBJ2-5, with 12 bases aligning to TRBD1. The CDR3 runs to 15 residues. Germline V lookup: CDR1 SSHAT, CDR2 FNYEAQ (reference sequence).